This TCR beta chain was captured by sequencing in a study of blood T cell repertoires in COVID-19. There are 14 residues in the CDR3. V lost 4 bases and J lost 2, with 11 bases in between. In germline, CDR1 is SNHLY, CDR2 FYNNEI. Clones were read by immunoSEQ multiplex PCR, and TCRdb kept only the in-frame ones, dropping some. The table includes about 180,000 clones, 80% to 90% detected once. J is TRBJ1-2 and V is TRBV2; possibly TRBD1 for D (5 bases). Sequencing was carried out using peripheral blood. The TCR sequence derives from a man younger than 30 who had recovered from COVID-19. The CDR3 nucleotides are TGTGCCAGCAGTGTTGGCAGGGTCAACTATGGCTACACCTTC. Translated: CASSVGRVNYGYTF.